This TCR beta chain stems from a study of T cells in localized non-small cell lung cancer. Study-wide points: In uninvolved adjacent lung, T cell clonality reached its highest value, exceeding tumor. Higher blood T cell density went with longer overall survival. It remains possible that heterogeneity exists, since only one tumor region was sequenced. Paired adjacent lung recovered a median approximately 57 of the top 100 tumor clones.

Using immunoSEQ multiplex PCR, the repertoire was profiled, and TCRdb retains in-frame clones only, with some absent. Of 35,000 to 45,000 clones listed, more than 70% are singletons. As to this clone: The antigen is unknown.

With 6 bases removed from V and 1 base from J, the gap between germline ends came to 12 bases. The CDR3 extends over 14 amino acids. The germline CDR1 and CDR2 sequences are MNHEY and SMNVEV (reference sequence). Sequenced here: peripheral blood, sampled before any cancer treatment. The genes are TRBV27 and TRBJ2-5; D possibly uses TRBD1 or TRBD2 (6 bases each). The source is a female donor of 60 years or more with stage I squamous cell lung carcinoma. The CDR3 is CASRRGRGQETQYF. The CDR3 DNA sequence: TGTGCCAGCAGACGGGGGCGCGGCCAAGAGACCCAGTACTTC.